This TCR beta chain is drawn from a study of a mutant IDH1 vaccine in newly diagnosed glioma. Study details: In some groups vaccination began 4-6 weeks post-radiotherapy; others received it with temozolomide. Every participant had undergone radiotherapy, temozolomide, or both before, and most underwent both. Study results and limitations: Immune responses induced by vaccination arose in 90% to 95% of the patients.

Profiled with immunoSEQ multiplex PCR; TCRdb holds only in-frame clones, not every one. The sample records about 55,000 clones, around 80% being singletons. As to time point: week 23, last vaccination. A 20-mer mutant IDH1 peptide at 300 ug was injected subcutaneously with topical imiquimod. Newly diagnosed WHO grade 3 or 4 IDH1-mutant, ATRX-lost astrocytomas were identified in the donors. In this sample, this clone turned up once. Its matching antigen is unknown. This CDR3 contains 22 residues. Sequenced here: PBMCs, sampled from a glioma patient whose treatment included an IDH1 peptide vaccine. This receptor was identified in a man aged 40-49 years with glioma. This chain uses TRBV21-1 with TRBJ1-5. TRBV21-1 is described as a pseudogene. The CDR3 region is CASSKVGCRRVGATDSNQPQHF. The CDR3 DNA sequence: TGTGCCAGCAGCAAAGTAGGGTGCCGGAGGGTAGGGGCTACCGATAGCAATCAGCCCCAGCATTTT.